The entry that follows covers one TCR beta chain sequence. The ends were cut back, 1 base at V and 11 bases at J, with 13 bases in the middle. CDR1 is SGHRS, CDR2 YFSETQ, per germline. The CDR3 is 13 amino acids. In TCRdb, the RT-PCR reads were re-called with MiXCR into one record per CDR3 protein. The data hold just under 550,000 distinct CDR3 sequences, with 20% to 25% observed a single time. This specimen comes from a study of response to subunit inactivated influenza vaccine. These data also formed part of another study, on T cells expressing NK-cell markers. That work adds: cDNA encoding TCR beta was synthesized via 5'RACE template switching incorporating UMIs. Sorted CD3+CD56+NKG2C+, CD3+CD56+NKG2C- and CD3+CD56-NKG2C+ T cells provided the TCR beta repertoires. HCMV serostatus: most of the eight sequenced donors positive, one negative. The CD3+CD56-NKG2C+ fraction was also led by these clonotypes in a handful of donors.

The sequence derives from a man aged 45 to 65 who received an inactivated influenza vaccine. Sample: CD4+ T cells sorted from PBMCs, taken 11 to 12 days after vaccination. The gene calls are TRBV5-1 and TRBJ2-4; D may be TRBD1 (6 bases). Here the CDR3 reads CASSLIPGEVQYF. Here the CDR3 DNA reads TGCGCCAGCAGCTTGATCCCAGGGGAAGTTCAGTACTTC.